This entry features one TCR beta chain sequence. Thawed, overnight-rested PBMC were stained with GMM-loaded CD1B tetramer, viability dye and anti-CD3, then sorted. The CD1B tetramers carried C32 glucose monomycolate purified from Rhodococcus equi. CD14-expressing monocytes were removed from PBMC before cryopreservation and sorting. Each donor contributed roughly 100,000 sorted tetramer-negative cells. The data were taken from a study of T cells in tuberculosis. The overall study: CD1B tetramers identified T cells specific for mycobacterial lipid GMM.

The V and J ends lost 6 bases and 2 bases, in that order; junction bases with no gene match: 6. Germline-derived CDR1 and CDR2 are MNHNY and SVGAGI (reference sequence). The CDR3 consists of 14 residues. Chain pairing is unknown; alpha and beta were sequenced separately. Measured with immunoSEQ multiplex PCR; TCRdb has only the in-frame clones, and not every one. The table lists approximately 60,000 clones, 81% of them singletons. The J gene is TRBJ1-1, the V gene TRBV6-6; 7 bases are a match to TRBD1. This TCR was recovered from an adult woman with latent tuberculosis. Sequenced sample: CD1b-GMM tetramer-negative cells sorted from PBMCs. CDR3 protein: CASRPDRDNTEAFF. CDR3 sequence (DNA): TGTGCCAGCAGGCCTGACAGGGATAACACTGAAGCTTTCTTT.